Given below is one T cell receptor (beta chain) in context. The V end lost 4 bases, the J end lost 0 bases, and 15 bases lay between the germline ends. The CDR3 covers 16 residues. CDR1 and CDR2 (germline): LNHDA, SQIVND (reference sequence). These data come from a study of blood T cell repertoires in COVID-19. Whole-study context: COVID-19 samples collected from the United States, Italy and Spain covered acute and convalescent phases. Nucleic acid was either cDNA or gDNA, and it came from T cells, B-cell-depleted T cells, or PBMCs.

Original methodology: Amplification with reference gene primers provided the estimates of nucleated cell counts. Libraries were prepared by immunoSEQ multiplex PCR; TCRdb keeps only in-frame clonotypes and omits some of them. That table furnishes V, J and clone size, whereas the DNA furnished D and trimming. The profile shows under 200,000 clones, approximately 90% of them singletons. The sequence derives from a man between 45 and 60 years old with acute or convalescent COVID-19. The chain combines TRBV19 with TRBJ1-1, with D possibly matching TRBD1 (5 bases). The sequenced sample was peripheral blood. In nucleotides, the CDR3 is TGTGCCAGTAGTAATCTCGGGGGTACCTTGAACACTGAAGCTTTCTTT. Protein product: CASSNLGGTLNTEAFF.